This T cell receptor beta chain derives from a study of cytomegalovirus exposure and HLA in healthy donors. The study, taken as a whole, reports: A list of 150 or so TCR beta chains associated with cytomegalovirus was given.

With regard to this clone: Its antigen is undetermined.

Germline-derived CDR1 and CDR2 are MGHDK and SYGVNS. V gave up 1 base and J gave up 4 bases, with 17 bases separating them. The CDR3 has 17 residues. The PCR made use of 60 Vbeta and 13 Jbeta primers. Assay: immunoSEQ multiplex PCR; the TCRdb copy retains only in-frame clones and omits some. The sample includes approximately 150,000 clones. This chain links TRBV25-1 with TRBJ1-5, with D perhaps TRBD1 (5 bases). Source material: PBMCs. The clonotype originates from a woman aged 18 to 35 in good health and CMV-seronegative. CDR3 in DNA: TGTGCCAGCAGTGAATGGGGGAGGGGTTTCGGAAATCAGCCCCAGCATTTT. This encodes CASSEWGRGFGNQPQHF.